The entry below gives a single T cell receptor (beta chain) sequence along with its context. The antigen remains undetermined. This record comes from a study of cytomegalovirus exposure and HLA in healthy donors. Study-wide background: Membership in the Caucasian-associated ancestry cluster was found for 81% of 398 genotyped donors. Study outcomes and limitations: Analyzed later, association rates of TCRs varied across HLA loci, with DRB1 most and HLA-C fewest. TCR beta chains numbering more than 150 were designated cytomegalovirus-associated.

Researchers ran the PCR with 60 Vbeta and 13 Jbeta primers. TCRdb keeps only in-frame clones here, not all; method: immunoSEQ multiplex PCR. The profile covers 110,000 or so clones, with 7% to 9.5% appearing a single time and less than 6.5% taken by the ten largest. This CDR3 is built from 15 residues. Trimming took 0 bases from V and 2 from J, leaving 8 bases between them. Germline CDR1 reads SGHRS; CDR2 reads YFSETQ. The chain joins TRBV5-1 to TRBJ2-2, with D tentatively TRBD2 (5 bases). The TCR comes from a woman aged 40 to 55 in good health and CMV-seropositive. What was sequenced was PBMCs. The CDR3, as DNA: TGCGCCAGCAGCTTGGCGGGAAGAAACACCGGGGAGCTGTTTTTT. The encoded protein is CASSLAGRNTGELFF.